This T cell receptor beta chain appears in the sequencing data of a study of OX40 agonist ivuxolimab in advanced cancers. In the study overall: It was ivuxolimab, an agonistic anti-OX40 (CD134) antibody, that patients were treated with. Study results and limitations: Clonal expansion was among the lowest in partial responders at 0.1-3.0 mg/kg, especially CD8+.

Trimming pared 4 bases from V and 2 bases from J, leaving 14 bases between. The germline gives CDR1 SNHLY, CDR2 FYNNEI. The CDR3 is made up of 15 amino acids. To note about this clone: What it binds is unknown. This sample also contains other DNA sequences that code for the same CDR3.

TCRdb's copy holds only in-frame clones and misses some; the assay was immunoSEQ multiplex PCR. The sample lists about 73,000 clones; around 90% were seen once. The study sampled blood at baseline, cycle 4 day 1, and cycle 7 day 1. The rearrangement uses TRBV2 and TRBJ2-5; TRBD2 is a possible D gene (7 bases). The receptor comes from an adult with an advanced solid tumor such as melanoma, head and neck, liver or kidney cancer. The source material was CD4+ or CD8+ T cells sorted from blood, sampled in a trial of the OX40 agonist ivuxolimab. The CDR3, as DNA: TGTGCCAGCAGTGGCGGGGGCGGGGGACAAGAGACCCAGTACTTC. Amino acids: CASSGGGGGQETQYF.